What follows is one T cell receptor (beta chain) and its context. Its specificity is not known. Germline V gene lookup returns CDR1 SGHVS and CDR2 FQNEAQ. This CDR3 region has 16 residues. Between the trimmed V and J ends, which lost 5 bases and 6 bases, there was a span of 21 bases. TCRdb's table, derived via immunoSEQ multiplex PCR, lists solely in-frame clones and lacks some. The sample contains about 53,000 clones, 85% to 90% of which appear only once. These data originate in a study of OX40 agonist ivuxolimab in advanced cancers. About the research overall: Three dose-escalation patients had partial responses: one with hepatocellular carcinoma and two with cutaneous melanoma. Notes on the study in general: Compared with CD4+, CD8+ T cells on average had more expanded clones. Normalized T-cell clonal expansion was also low in a subset of nonresponders.

The input for sequencing was CD4+ or CD8+ T cells sorted from blood, taken in a trial of the OX40 agonist ivuxolimab. This sequence joins TRBV7-8 and TRBJ2-3, with D tentatively TRBD1 or TRBD2 (6 bases each). The TCR sequence derives from an adult with an advanced solid tumor such as melanoma, head and neck, liver or kidney cancer. The CDR3: CASSPPHRLGGDTQYF. The CDR3 DNA sequence: TGTGCCAGCAGCCCCCCCCACAGGCTAGGGGGGGATACGCAGTATTTT. The whole variable domain, remainder taken from reference TRBV7-8 and TRBJ2-3, is GAGVSQSPRYKVAKRGQDVALRCDPISGHVSLFWYQQALGQGPEFLTYFQNEAQLDKSGLPSDRFFAERPEGSVSTLKIQRTQQEDSAVYLCASSPPHRLGGDTQYFGPGTRLTVL.